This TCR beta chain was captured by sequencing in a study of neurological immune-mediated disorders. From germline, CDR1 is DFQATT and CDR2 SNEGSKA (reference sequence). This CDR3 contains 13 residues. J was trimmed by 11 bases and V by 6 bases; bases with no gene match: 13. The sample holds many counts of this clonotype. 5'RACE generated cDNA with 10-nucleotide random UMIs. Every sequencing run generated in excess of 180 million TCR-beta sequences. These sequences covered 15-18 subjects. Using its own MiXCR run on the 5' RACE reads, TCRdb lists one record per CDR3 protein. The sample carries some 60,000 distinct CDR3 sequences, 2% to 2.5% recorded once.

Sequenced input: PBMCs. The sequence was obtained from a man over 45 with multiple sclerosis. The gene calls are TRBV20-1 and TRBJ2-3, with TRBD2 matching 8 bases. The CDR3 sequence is CSARSRGDGWQYF. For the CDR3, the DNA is TGCAGTGCCCGCTCGCGGGGGGACGGGTGGCAGTATTTT.